Following are 13 T cell receptor beta chains from one sample sequenced in a study of shared clonotypes between healthy human individuals. CD45RO-negative, CCR7-selected cells formed the naive CD8 fraction, which excluded terminally differentiated effector memory CD45RA+ cells. Generated by immunoSEQ multiplex PCR, the TCRdb table keeps only in-frame clones and is missing some. The sample carries fewer than 1 million clones, 90% to 97% recorded once. Sequenced input: naive CD8+ T cells sorted from blood. The receptor source for this set is a man under 40 in good health.

This sequence joins TRBV13 and TRBJ2-7; D unclear. Germline assignment: CDR1 PRHDT and CDR2 FYEKMQ (reference sequence). The CDR3 totals 12 residues. Trimming shortened V by 4 bases and J by 11 bases, and 15 bases separated the two germline ends. The CDR3 protein is CASSSSSSEKYF. Here the CDR3 DNA reads TGTGCCAGCAGCTCCTCCTCATCGGAGAAGTACTTC.

This clone is a singleton in its sample. The V and J genes are TRBV6-6 and TRBJ2-7; D gene uncertain. From germline, CDR1 is MNHNY and CDR2 SVGAGI (reference sequence). The ends were cut back, 8 bases at V and 3 bases at J, with 14 bases in the middle. CDR3 length equals 13 residues. Here the CDR3 reads CASLKRWGYEQYF. DNA for the CDR3: TGTGCCAGCCTGAAGAGGTGGGGCTACGAGCAGTACTTC.

The rearrangement joins TRBV5-1 to TRBJ2-7, with 7 bases that match TRBD2. The V and J ends lost 0 bases and 4 bases, in that order; junction bases with no gene match: 7. The CDR3 consists of 15 residues. Looked up from germline, CDR1 is SGHRS and CDR2 is YFSETQ. The CDR3 reads CASSLVSGGWYEQYF. CDR3 nucleotide sequence: TGCGCCAGCAGCTTGGTTTCGGGAGGTTGGTACGAGCAGTACTTC.

J is TRBJ2-7 and V is TRBV6-1; D gene ambiguous. Trimming cost V 8 bases and J 0 bases, with 14 bases left between them. Germline assignment: CDR1 MNHNS and CDR2 SASEGT. The CDR3 extends over 14 amino acids. CDR3 bases: TGTGCCAGCGGCTTGGCTCTCCTCTCCTACGAGCAGTACTTC. Translating it yields CASGLALLSYEQYF.

This chain joins TRBV7-9 and TRBJ1-3; D may be TRBD1 (5 bases). Germline CDR1 and CDR2: SEHNR and FQNEAQ (reference sequence). This CDR3 is 16 amino acids long. V dropped 4 bases and J dropped 3 bases, with 16 bases sitting between them. DNA of the CDR3: TGTGCCAGCAGCTCCAGTAGGGCCAGGGTTGGAAACACCATATATTTT. It is translated as CASSSSRARVGNTIYF.

The chain links TRBV19 to TRBJ2-1; D unresolved. The CDR3 covers 14 residues. Germline CDR1 reads LNHDA; CDR2 reads SQIVND (reference sequence). Between the trimmed V and J ends, which lost 5 bases and 4 bases, there was a span of 12 bases. CDR3 in DNA: TGTGCCAGTAGTGGGCCCCCCGGGTACAATGAGCAGTTCTTC. Protein product: CASSGPPGYNEQFF.

V usage is TRBV30 and J usage is TRBJ1-2, with 11 bases aligning to TRBD1. CDR3 size: 15 residues. The germline V gene encodes CDR1 GTSNPN and CDR2 SVGIG (reference sequence). V gave up 1 base and J gave up 7 bases; unmatched junction bases: 8. CDR3 nucleotides: TGTGCCTGGAGTGCACCGGACAGGGGGCGCGGTGGCTACACCTTC. Its protein product is CAWSAPDRGRGGYTF.

This chain uses TRBV27 with TRBJ2-7, with 7 nucleotides matching TRBD2. This CDR3 spans 14 amino acids. J lost 2 bases, V lost 5 bases, and 6 bases had no gene match. Germline V gene data show CDR1 as MNHEY and CDR2 as SMNVEV (reference sequence). The CDR3 loop is CASSIERGAYEQYF. DNA for the CDR3: TGTGCCAGCAGTATAGAGCGGGGAGCCTACGAGCAGTACTTC.

This sequence joins TRBV19 and TRBJ2-1; the D is unclear. Trimming removed 7 bases at V and 9 bases at J, with 16 bases between. Germline V CDR1 and CDR2: LNHDA, SQIVND (reference sequence). This CDR3 region has 13 residues. CDR3 sequence (DNA): TGTGCCAGTAACCCGGCGAGTTCGATTGAGCAGTTCTTC. This translates into CASNPASSIEQFF.

The V and J genes are TRBV7-9 and TRBJ2-5; D gene uncertain. V lost 3 bases and J 3 bases, leaving 11 bases between the germline ends. The CDR3 spans 14 residues. From germline, CDR1 is SEHNR and CDR2 FQNEAQ (reference sequence). The CDR3 nucleotides read TGTGCCAGCAGCTTCCTATCCCAGGAAGAGACCCAGTACTTC. Protein: CASSFLSQEETQYF.

This chain uses TRBV28 with TRBJ2-7; D is ambiguous. The CDR3 totals 17 residues. The germline V gene has CDR1 MDHEN and CDR2 SYDVKM. V dropped 2 bases and J dropped 3 bases, with 20 bases sitting between them. The CDR3 DNA reads TGTGCCAGCAGTTTAATTGGAACCAAAGTAACGAACTACGAGCAGTACTTC. As protein: CASSLIGTKVTNYEQYF.

CDR3 coding DNA: TGTGCCAGCAGCTTCGGACTAGCGGGAACAGATACGCAGTATTTT. This encodes CASSFGLAGTDTQYF. The rearrangement links TRBV11-2 to TRBJ2-3; 12 nucleotides line up with TRBD2. CDR3 length: 15 residues. V trimming: 3 bases; J trimming: 3 bases; junction bases outside the gene matches: 1. Germline CDR1 and CDR2: SGHAT and FQNNGV.

The count of this clone is one. The CDR3 region is CASSQDKGIYGYTF. In nucleotides, the CDR3 is TGCGCCAGCAGCCAAGATAAGGGGATTTATGGCTACACCTTC. This chain links TRBV4-1 with TRBJ1-2; TRBD1 is a possible D gene (5 bases). With 0 bases removed from V and 5 bases from J, the gap between germline ends came to 10 bases. Germline loops: CDR1 MGHRA, CDR2 YSYEKL. CDR3 length equals 14 residues.